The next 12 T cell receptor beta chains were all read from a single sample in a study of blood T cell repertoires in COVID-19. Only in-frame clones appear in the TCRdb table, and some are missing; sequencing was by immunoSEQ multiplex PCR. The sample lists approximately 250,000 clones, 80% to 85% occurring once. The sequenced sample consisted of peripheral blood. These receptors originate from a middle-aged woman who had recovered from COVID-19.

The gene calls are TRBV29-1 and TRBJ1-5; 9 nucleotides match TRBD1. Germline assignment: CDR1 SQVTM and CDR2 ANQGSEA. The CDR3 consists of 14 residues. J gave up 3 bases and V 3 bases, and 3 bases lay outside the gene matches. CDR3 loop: CSVDTGGLNQPQHF. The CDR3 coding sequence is TGCAGCGTTGATACAGGGGGCCTCAATCAGCCCCAGCATTTT.

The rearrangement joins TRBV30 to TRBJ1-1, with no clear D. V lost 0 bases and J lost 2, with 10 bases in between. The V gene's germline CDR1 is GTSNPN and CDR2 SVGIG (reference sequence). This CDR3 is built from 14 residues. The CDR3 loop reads CAWSVRVANTEAFF. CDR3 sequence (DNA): TGTGCCTGGAGTGTACGGGTGGCCAACACTGAAGCTTTCTTT.

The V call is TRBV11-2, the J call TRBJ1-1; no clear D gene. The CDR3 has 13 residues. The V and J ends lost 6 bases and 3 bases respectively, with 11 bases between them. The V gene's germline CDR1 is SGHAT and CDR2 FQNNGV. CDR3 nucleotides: TGTGCCAGCAGATACAATAGCTACACTGAAGCTTTCTTT. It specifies CASRYNSYTEAFF.

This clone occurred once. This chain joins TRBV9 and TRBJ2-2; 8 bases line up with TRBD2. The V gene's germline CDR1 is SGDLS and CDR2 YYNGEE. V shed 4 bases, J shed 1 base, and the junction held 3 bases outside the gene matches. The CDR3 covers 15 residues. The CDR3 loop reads CASSRGGLNTGELFF. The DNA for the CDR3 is TGTGCCAGCAGCCGGGGGGGTTTGAACACCGGGGAGCTGTTTTTT.

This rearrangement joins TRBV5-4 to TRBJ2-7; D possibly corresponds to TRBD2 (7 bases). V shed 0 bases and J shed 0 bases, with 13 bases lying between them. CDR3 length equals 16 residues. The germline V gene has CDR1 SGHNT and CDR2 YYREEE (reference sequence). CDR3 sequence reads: CASSLGPGGLSYEQYF. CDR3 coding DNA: TGTGCCAGCAGCTTGGGTCCGGGGGGCCTCTCCTACGAGCAGTACTTC.

The CDR3 sequence: CASSSQGVTEAFF. The DNA for the CDR3 is TGTGCCAGTAGTTCCCAGGGTGTGACTGAAGCTTTCTTT. The V gene is TRBV19, the J gene TRBJ1-1, with TRBD1 as a possible D gene (5 bases). Germline V gene lookup returns CDR1 LNHDA and CDR2 SQIVND (reference sequence). V was trimmed by 5 bases and J by 5 bases, leaving 12 bases between them. The CDR3 extends over 13 amino acids.

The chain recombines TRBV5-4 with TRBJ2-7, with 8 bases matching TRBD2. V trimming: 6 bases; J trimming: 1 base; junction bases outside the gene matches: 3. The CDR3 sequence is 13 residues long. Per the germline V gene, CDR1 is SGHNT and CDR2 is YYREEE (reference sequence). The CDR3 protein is CASNRGGSYEQYF. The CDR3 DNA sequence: TGTGCCAGCAACCGGGGGGGATCCTACGAGCAGTACTTC. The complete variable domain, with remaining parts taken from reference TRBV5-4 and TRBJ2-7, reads ETGVTQSPTHLIKTRGQQVTLRCSSQSGHNTVSWYQQALGQGPQFIFQYYREEENGRGNFPPRFSGLQFPNYSSELNVNALELDDSALYLCASNRGGSYEQYFGPGTRLTVT.

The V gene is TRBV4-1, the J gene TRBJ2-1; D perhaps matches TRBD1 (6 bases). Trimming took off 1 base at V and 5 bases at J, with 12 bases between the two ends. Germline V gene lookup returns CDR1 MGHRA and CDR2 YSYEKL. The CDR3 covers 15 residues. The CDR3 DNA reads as TGCGCCAGCAGCCAAGGGAGGACAGAGGACAATGAGCAGTTCTTC. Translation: CASSQGRTEDNEQFF.

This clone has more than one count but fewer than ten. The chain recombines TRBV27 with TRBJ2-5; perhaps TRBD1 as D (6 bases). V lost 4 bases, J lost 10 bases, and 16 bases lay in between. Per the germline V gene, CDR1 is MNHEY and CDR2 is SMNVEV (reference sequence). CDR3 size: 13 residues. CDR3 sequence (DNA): TGTGCCAGCAGTTCCCATCTCAGGGGTATCCAGTACTTC. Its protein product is CASSSHLRGIQYF.

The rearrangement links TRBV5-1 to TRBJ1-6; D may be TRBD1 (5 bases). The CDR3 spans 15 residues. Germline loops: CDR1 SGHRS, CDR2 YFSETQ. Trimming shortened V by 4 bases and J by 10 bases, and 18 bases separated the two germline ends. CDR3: CASSPLAGGGSPLHF. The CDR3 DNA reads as TGCGCCAGCAGCCCGCTTGCCGGGGGGGGGTCACCCCTCCACTTT.

In DNA form, the CDR3 reads TGTGCCAGCAGTTTATCAAGGCTGACAGGGTGGTCTGAAGCTTTCTTT. Protein sequence: CASSLSRLTGWSEAFF. The genes are TRBV27 and TRBJ1-1, with TRBD1 matching 7 bases. Trimming took 0 bases from V and 6 from J; bases not matched to a gene: 10. Germline lookup yields CDR1 MNHEY and CDR2 SMNVEV (reference sequence). CDR3 length equals 16 residues.

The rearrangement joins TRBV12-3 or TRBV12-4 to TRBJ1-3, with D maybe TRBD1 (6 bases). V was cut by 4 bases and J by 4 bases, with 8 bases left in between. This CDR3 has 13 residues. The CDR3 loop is CASSSQGGNTIYF. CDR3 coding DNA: TGTGCCAGCAGTTCCCAGGGGGGAAACACCATATATTTT.